Described below is a single TCR beta chain sequence and its context. Its antigen remains unidentified. The data stem from a study of CD8 T cells in Susac syndrome. Findings and caveats of the study: As acknowledged by the study, its TCR sequencing and HLA analysis included a relatively small number of individuals.

The V and J ends lost 3 bases and 3 bases respectively, with 11 bases between them. This CDR3 has 14 residues. Germline V CDR1 and CDR2: MNHNY, SVGAGI (reference sequence). A quantity of about 0.45 to 1 ug RNA underwent reverse transcription using random hexamers. Amplification of TCR beta CDR3 used immunoSEQ multiplex PCR across 54 Vbeta and 13 Jbeta. Each CDR3 protein gets one entry after TCRdb re-called the immunoSEQ multiplex PCR reads with MiXCR. The sample includes around 130,000 distinct CDR3 sequences, about 90% of them seen just once. Sequencing of TCR beta was undertaken in CD8+ and CD4+ T cells derived from blood. Relapsing-remitting disease, either stable or active, was present in the multiple sclerosis controls, who were treatment-naive patients.

V usage is TRBV6-6 and J usage is TRBJ1-1; weak D call: TRBD1 (6 bases). The source is a human donor with multiple sclerosis. The sequenced sample consisted of CD8+ T cells from PBMCs. The CDR3 nucleotides read TGTGCCAGCAGTTATGGACAGTCCTACACTGAAGCTTTCTTT. This codes for CASSYGQSYTEAFF.